These 4 T cell receptor beta chains came from one sample sequenced in a study of blood T cell repertoires in COVID-19. Method: immunoSEQ multiplex PCR; TCRdb's copy keeps in-frame clones and lacks some. The table records approximately 94,000 clones, roughly 80% of them present only once. The sample comprised peripheral blood. The receptors here all came from a human donor in a cohort sampled during active COVID-19.

The V and J genes are TRBV19 and TRBJ1-6; TRBD1 is a possible D gene (6 bases). The CDR3 runs to 13 residues. Per germline, CDR1 LNHDA and CDR2 SQIVND (reference sequence). V shed 9 bases and J shed 6 bases, with 12 bases lying between them. CDR3 loop: CASSGQGNSPLHF. The CDR3 bases are TGTGCCAGCTCGGGACAAGGTAATTCACCCCTCCACTTT.

This sequence joins TRBV24-1 and TRBJ1-5, with D possibly being TRBD1 (5 bases). Trimming stripped 2 bases from V and 3 bases from J, with 7 bases between. The CDR3 runs to 14 residues. Germline V lookup: CDR1 KGHDR, CDR2 SFDVKD. Written as DNA, the CDR3 is TGTGCCACCAGTGATTCCAGGGACAATCAGCCCCAGCATTTT. This translates into CATSDSRDNQPQHF.

This clone was seen just once. The chain uses TRBV5-1 and TRBJ1-1; no definite D call. Germline CDR1 SGHRS, CDR2 YFSETQ. V was shortened by 6 bases and J by 4 bases, with 13 bases between the two germline ends. CDR3 size: 13 residues. CDR3 coding DNA: TGCGCCAGCACTGGGAGAACGAGCACTGAAGCTTTCTTT. It is translated as CASTGRTSTEAFF. The variable domain in full, completed from reference TRBV5-1 and TRBJ1-1, reads KAGVTQTPRYLIKTRGQQVTLSCSPISGHRSVSWYQQTPGQGLQFLFEYFSETQRNKGNFPGRFSGRQFSNSRSEMNVSTLELGDSALYLCASTGRTSTEAFFGQGTRLTVV.

This clone has only one observation. The chain recombines TRBV11-2 with TRBJ1-5, with D perhaps TRBD1 (5 bases). Deletions cut 5 bases from V and 5 bases from J, with 10 bases between. CDR3 length: 13 residues. Germline CDR1 is SGHAT and CDR2 is FQNNGV. This CDR3 is CASSLAGDQPQHF. In DNA form, the CDR3 reads TGTGCCAGCAGCCTAGCGGGGGATCAGCCCCAGCATTTT. The whole variable domain, filled in from reference TRBV11-2 and TRBJ1-5, reads EAGVAQSPRYKIIEKRQSVAFWCNPISGHATLYWYQQILGQGPKLLIQFQNNGVVDDSQLPKDRFSAERLKGVDSTLKIQPAKLEDSAVYLCASSLAGDQPQHFGDGTRLSIL.